This section outlines one T cell receptor (beta chain) sequence together with its context. This CDR3 is built from 14 residues. CDR1 is SGDLS, CDR2 YYNGEE, per germline. The germline V and J ends were trimmed by 0 bases and 6 bases, with 12 bases remaining between them. This sample is part of a study of blood T cell repertoires in COVID-19. Study context: Material from acute and convalescent COVID-19 was sourced from the United States, Italy and Spain.

Sequencing was performed with immunoSEQ multiplex PCR; in TCRdb, only in-frame clones are kept and a portion is missing. The table lists around 310,000 clones, 90% of them singletons. The receptor was isolated from a middle-aged woman with COVID-19, enrolled during active disease. The chain combines TRBV9 with TRBJ1-2, with D possibly TRBD1 on 5 matching bases. Sequencing was done on a sample of peripheral blood. The CDR3 coding sequence is TGTGCCAGCAGCGTAGGGGCAGGGAAGGATGGCTACACCTTC. It translates to CASSVGAGKDGYTF.